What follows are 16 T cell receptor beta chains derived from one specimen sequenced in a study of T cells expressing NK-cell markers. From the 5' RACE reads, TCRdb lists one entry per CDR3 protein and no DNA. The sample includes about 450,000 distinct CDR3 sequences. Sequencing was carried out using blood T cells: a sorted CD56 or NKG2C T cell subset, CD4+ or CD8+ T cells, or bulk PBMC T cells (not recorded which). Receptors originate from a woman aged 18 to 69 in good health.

The CDR3 protein is CASSSEGAKNIQYF. This chain connects TRBV25-1 to TRBJ2-4. In germline, CDR1 is MGHDK, CDR2 SYGVNS. This CDR3 has 14 residues.

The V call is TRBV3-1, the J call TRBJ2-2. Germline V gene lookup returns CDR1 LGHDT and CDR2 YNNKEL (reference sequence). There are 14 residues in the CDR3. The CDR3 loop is CASSQQSRTGELFF.

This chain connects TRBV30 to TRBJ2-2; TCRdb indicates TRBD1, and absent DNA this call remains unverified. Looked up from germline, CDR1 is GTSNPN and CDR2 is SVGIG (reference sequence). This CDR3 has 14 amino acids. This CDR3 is CAWYRGADAGELFF.

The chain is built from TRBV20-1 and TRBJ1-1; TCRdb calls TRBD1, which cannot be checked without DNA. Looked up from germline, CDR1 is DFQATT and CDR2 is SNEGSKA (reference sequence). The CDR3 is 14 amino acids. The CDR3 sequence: CSARDRQGNTEAFF.

The chain's CDR3 is CASSPNKRADTQYF. The rearrangement joins TRBV18 to TRBJ2-3. The CDR3 spans 14 residues. In germline, CDR1 is KGHSH, CDR2 LQKENI. Looking up the rest from reference TRBV18 and TRBJ2-3 gives the full variable domain: NAGVMQNPRHLVRRRGQEARLRCSPMKGHSHVYWYRQLPEEGLKFMVYLQKENIIDESGMPKERFSAEFPKEGPSILRIQQVVRGDSAAYFCASSPNKRADTQYFGPGTRLTVL.

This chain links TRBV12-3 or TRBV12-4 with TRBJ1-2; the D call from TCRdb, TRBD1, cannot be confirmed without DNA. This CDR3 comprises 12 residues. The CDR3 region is CASSLRRDGYTF.

CDR3 residues: CASRNAGGQETQYF. This chain links TRBV6-2 or TRBV6-3 with TRBJ2-5; TCRdb's D call of TRBD2 is untestable without DNA. The length of the CDR3 is 14 residues. The germline V gene encodes CDR1 MNHEY and CDR2 SVGEGT.

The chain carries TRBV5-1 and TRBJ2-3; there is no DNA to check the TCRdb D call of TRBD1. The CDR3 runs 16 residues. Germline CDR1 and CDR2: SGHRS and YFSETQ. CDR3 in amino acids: CASSVVLGSNTDTQYF.

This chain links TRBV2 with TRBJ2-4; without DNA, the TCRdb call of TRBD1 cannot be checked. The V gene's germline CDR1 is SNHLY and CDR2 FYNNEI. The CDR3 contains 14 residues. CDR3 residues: CASSKDRGVDIQYF. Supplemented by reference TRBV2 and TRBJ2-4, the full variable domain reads EPEVTQTPSHQVTQMGQEVILRCVPISNHLYFYWYRQILGQKVEFLVSFYNNEISEKSEIFDDQFSVERPDGSNFTLKIRSTKLEDSAMYFCASSKDRGVDIQYFGAGTRLSVL.

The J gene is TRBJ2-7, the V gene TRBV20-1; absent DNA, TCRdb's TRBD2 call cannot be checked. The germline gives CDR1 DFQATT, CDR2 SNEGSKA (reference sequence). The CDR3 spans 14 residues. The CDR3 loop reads CSARIAGLNYEQYF.

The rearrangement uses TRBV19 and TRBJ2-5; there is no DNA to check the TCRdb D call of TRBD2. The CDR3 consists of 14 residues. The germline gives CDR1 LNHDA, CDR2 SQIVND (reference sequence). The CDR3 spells CASRVAGNQETQYF.

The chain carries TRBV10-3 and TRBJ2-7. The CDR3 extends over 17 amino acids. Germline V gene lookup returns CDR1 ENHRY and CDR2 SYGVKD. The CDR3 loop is CAISTAFNAAISYEQYF.

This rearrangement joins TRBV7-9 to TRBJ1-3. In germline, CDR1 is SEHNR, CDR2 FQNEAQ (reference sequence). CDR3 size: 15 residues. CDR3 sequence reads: CASSLSSGLGNTIYF. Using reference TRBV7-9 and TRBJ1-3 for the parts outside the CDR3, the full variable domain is DTGVSQNPRHKITKRGQNVTFRCDPISEHNRLYWYRQTLGQGPEFLTYFQNEAQLEKSRLLSDRFSAERPKGSFSTLEIQRTEQGDSAMYLCASSLSSGLGNTIYFGEGSWLTVV.

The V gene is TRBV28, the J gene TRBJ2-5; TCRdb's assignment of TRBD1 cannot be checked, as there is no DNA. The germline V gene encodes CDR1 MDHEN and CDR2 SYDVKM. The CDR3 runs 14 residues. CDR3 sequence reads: CASSLRTGLETQYF.

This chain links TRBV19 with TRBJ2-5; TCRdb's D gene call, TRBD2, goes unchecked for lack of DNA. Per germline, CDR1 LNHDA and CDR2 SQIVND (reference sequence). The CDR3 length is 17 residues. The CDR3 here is CASSIGPGGRVGETQYF.

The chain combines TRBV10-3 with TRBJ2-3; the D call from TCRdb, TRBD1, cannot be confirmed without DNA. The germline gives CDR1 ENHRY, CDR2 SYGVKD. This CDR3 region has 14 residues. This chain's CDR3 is CAITPGVGTDTQYF.